This T cell receptor beta chain was sequenced in a study of Ad26.COV2.S vaccination and SARS-CoV-2 variants. General observations from the study: Spike-specific TCR breadth was greater in vaccine than placebo recipients.

Using immunoSEQ multiplex PCR, the repertoire was profiled, and TCRdb retains in-frame clones only, with some absent. The table records some 180,000 clones, around 88% of them present only once. On this clone itself: The antigen is not known.

The CDR3 covers 15 residues. CDR1 and CDR2 from the germline V gene are MNHEY and SVGEGT. Deletions cut 0 bases from V and 2 bases from J, with 10 bases between. The gene calls are TRBV6-2 or TRBV6-3 and TRBJ2-5; D might be TRBD1 (5 bases). The sequenced sample was peripheral blood, obtained after recovery from COVID-19. The clonotype was recovered from a human donor who had recovered from COVID-19. The CDR3 is CASSYSLTAQETQYF. CDR3 coding DNA: TGTGCCAGCAGTTACTCCCTGACAGCACAAGAGACCCAGTACTTC.